These 10 T cell receptor delta chains were sequenced from one sample in a study of γδ T cells in repeated Plasmodium falciparum infection. TCRdb made new clone calls on the multiplex PCR reads using CATT. The data hold more than 70,000 delta-chain clones, with over 0.9% observed a single time. Flow sorting of PBMC yielded separate Vgamma9/Vdelta2+ and Vdelta2-negative gammadelta T cell populations for bulk repertoire analysis. The material sequenced was gamma-delta T cells from blood. Every receptor here comes from a pool of human donors (malaria-infected and uninfected, not separated).

This clone has ten or more counts. A much larger clone differs by one base, so this may be a read error. The gene calls are TRDV1 and TRDJ1, with D tentatively TRDD3 (5 bases). In germline, CDR1 is TSWWSYY, CDR2 QGS. The CDR3 consists of 18 residues. V was shortened by 2 bases and J by 3 bases, with 22 bases between the two germline ends. The chain's CDR3 is CALGECFWERSYSDKLIF. DNA for the CDR3: TGTGCTCTTGGGGAATGCTTCTGGGAGCGAAGCTACTCCGATAAACTCATCTTT.

In regard to this clone: TCRdb pairs this DNA with a much larger clone's protein that differs at residue 12, likely a read error; the protein shown was translated from the DNA. This chain connects TRDV1 to TRDJ1; 13 nucleotides align to TRDD3. TCRdb leaves out the J gene; it was filled in here by matching the DNA to germline. The CDR3 has 26 amino acids. Germline V gene sequence: CDR1 TSWWSYY, CDR2 QGS. With V trimmed by 3 bases and J by 0 bases, 31 bases remained unmatched. This CDR3 reads CALGDPEIFRSPVLGDTRAHTDKLIF. The CDR3 DNA sequence: TGTGCTCTTGGGGATCCCGAGATCTTCCGTTCCCCTGTACTGGGGGATACGCGCGCACACACCGATAAACTCATCTTT.

This clone was detected many times. DNA for the CDR3: TGTGCTCTTGAGAGGCCTACAGTCCTCTACTGGGGGTTACCGTACACCGATAAACTCATCTTT. Protein product: CALERPTVLYWGLPYTDKLIF. V usage is TRDV1 and J usage is TRDJ1; TRDD3 matches at 8 bases. CDR1 is TSWWSYY and CDR2 is QGS in the germline V gene. CDR3 size: 21 residues. The junction had 25 bases not matched to a gene; V was cut back by 7 bases and J by 0 bases.

A word on this clone: A far more abundant clone sits one base away, making this likely a read error. This same CDR3 is encoded by further DNA sequences in the sample. No J gene call was made, and the V gene is TRDV2; whether TRDD3, the table's D call, matches the DNA was not checked. Germline CDR1 reads GEAIGNYY; CDR2 reads EKD. This CDR3 is 18 amino acids long. CDR3 DNA: TGTGCCTGTGACTCCCGGTACTGGGGGATACCAGGCACCGATAAACTCATCTTC. It encodes CACDSRYWGIPGTDKLIF.

In the case of this clone: A far bigger clonotype differs at one base, so this is likely a read error. This chain connects TRDV1 to TRDJ1; D gene unclear. The J gene is absent in TCRdb and was assigned here via DNA matching to germline. From germline, CDR1 is TSWWSYY and CDR2 QGS. There are 19 residues in the CDR3. The CDR3 loop is CALGELPPRRGDYTDKLIF. DNA of the CDR3: TGTGCTCTTGGGGAACTCCCCCCCAGAAGGGGCGATTACACTGATAAACTCATCTTT.

On this clone itself: A far larger clone is a single base away, which makes a read error likely. This CDR3 is also generated by other DNA sequences in the sample. The gene calls are TRDV2 and TRDJ3; 8 positions match TRDD3. TCRdb lists no J gene, so it was determined here by aligning the DNA to germline. CDR3 length: 18 residues. The germline V gene encodes CDR1 GEAIGNYY and CDR2 EKD. CDR3: CACDYGGSQAWDTRQMFF. The CDR3 bases are TGTGCCTGTGATTATGGGGGATCCCAAGCCTGGGACACTCGACAGATGTTTTTC.

This clone was seen only a few times. TCRdb pairs this DNA with a much larger clone's protein that differs at residue 12, likely a read error; the protein shown was translated from the DNA. The genes are TRDV3 and TRDJ1; D perhaps matches TRDD2 (7 bases). Looked up from germline, CDR1 is TVYSNPD and CDR2 is GDNSRS (reference sequence). V was clipped by 3 bases and J by 2 bases, with 31 bases between them. This CDR3 spans 19 amino acids. The CDR3 sequence: CALPSDRSYRGCSTDKLIF. The CDR3 DNA reads TGTGCCTTGCCTTCAGATCGTTCCTACAGGGGATGCTCAACCGATAAACTCATCTTT.

This clone was observed a handful of times. The likely explanation is a read error, given a far larger clone one base away. In the same sample, other DNA sequences code for this CDR3. The CDR3 region has the DNA TGTGCTCTTGGGGAACTACAAAGGTACGTCTTCCTAGCTCCTACTGGGAACTATACTACCGATAAGCTCATCTTT. It yields the protein CALGELQRYVFLAPTGNYTTDKLIF. This chain links TRDV1 with TRDJ1, with a possible D match to TRDD2 (7 bases). Germline-derived CDR1 and CDR2 are TSWWSYY and QGS. The CDR3 length is 25 residues.

On this clone itself: A far larger clone is only one base removed, so a read error is likely. Called V gene: TRDV1; the J gene was not called; the table's D call of TRDD3 was not tested on the DNA. Germline CDR1 reads TSWWSYY; CDR2 reads QGS. The CDR3 is made up of 20 amino acids. This CDR3 reads CALGLEVGYWGLTYTDKLIF. The CDR3 coding sequence is TGTGCTCTTGGCCTTGAAGTCGGGTACTGGGGGTTAACCTACACCGATAAGCTCATCTTT.

The table lists this clone with a few counts. The protein TCRdb lists belongs to a much larger clone and differs from this DNA's translation at residue 9, which points to a read error; the protein shown is made from the DNA. The chain has TRDV1 and TRDJ1, with 13 bases lining up with TRDD3. The J gene, absent from TCRdb, was called here by matching the DNA to germline. This CDR3 is built from 22 residues. Trimming at V came to 7 bases and at J to 10 bases, leaving 33 bases not matched to a gene. Per the germline V gene, CDR1 is TSWWSYY and CDR2 is QGS. The CDR3 spells CALATDFLVFLTPVLGDTRLIF. The CDR3 coding sequence is TGTGCTCTTGCGACGGACTTCTTGGTCTTCCTTACCCCCGTACTGGGGGATACGCGACTCATCTTT.